The 20 T cell receptor beta chains listed next were all sequenced from one sample in a study of identical twins. TCRdb reanalysed the 5' RACE reads using MiXCR and keeps one entry per CDR3 protein. In the table there are 700,000 or so distinct CDR3 sequences, 8.6% of which are singletons. This sample also belongs to another study, concerning yellow fever vaccine responses in identical twins.

The sequenced material came from PBMCs. The receptors were sampled from a woman under 30 in good health.

This clonotype has just a few counts. The rearrangement links TRBV7-2 to TRBJ2-5, with 10 bases lining up with TRBD2. Germline CDR1 is SGHTA and CDR2 is FQGNSA. The junction had 11 bases not matched to a gene; V was cut back by 5 bases and J by 5 bases. This CDR3 region has 16 residues. Written as DNA, the CDR3 is TGTGCCAGCAGCCTAACCTCAGCAGCGGGAGGGGAGACCCAGTACTTC. Protein product: CASSLTSAAGGETQYF.

V gene TRBV4-2 combines with J gene TRBJ2-3, with TRBD2 identical over 16 bases. This CDR3 spans 17 amino acids. Trimming took 4 bases from V and 8 from J; bases not matched to a gene: 9. Per germline, CDR1 LGHNA and CDR2 YNFKEQ. CDR3 DNA sequence: TGTGCCAGCAGCCCAGGGACTAGCGGGGGGGCCCCGACTACGCAGTATTTT. The encoded protein is CASSPGTSGGAPTTQYF.

J is TRBJ2-7 and V is TRBV3-1; the D is unclear. Per germline, CDR1 LGHDT and CDR2 YNNKEL (reference sequence). The V and J ends lost 2 bases and 5 bases respectively, with 7 bases between them. The CDR3 consists of 12 residues. The CDR3 nucleotides are TGTGCCAGCAGCCAATTAAATAACGAGCAGTACTTC. Amino acid sequence: CASSQLNNEQYF.

This clonotype occurred a few times. The chain combines TRBV28 with TRBJ2-7; no firm D call. Germline values: CDR1 MDHEN, CDR2 SYDVKM. This CDR3 contains 16 residues. V was pared by 6 bases and J by 1 base, with 19 bases between. The CDR3 DNA sequence: TGTGCCAGCAGGCCTACTTGGGGTTTATCTTCCTACGAGCAGTACTTC. It yields the protein CASRPTWGLSSYEQYF.

This clonotype was seen repeatedly, ten times or more. This chain connects TRBV4-2 to TRBJ2-5; TRBD2 aligns across 13 bases. CDR3 size: 16 residues. CDR1 and CDR2 (germline): LGHNA, YNFKEQ. V trimming: 8 bases; J trimming: 0 bases; junction bases outside the gene matches: 6. The CDR3 DNA reads as TGTGCCAGCGGACTAGCGGGGGCTTCGTACCAAGAGACCCAGTACTTC. Translated, it gives CASGLAGASYQETQYF.

V and J are TRBV10-3 and TRBJ2-2; 9 nucleotides align to TRBD2. CDR3 size: 17 residues. The V gene end was trimmed by 4 bases and the J gene end by 1 base; junction bases not matched to a gene: 7. The germline V gene encodes CDR1 ENHRY and CDR2 SYGVKD. CDR3 residues: CAISGATSGKNTGELFF. The DNA of the CDR3 is TGTGCCATCAGTGGAGCGACTAGCGGAAAGAACACCGGGGAGCTGTTTTTT.

This clonotype was detected only a few times. This rearrangement joins TRBV19 to TRBJ1-1, with 11 bases identical to TRBD1. Germline values: CDR1 LNHDA, CDR2 SQIVND (reference sequence). CDR3 length: 16 residues. The V segment lost 0 bases and the J segment 1 base; nucleotides outside the gene matches: 1. The CDR3 protein is CASSIDGTGGNTEAFF. CDR3 nucleotide sequence: TGTGCCAGTAGTATAGATGGGACAGGGGGGAACACTGAAGCTTTCTTT.

The chain employs TRBV4-2 and TRBJ2-7; 11 bases agree with TRBD2. The ends lost 4 bases at V and 0 bases at J; junction bases unmatched: 5. From germline, CDR1 is LGHNA and CDR2 YNFKEQ. This CDR3 is 16 amino acids long. Here the CDR3 DNA reads TGTGCCAGCAGCCTCGGACTAGCGGGCCTCTCCTACGAGCAGTACTTC. Protein sequence: CASSLGLAGLSYEQYF.

This clonotype was counted at least ten times. The CDR3 sequence: CASSEPGQGVEQYF. The CDR3 DNA reads as TGTGCCAGCAGTGAACCGGGACAGGGAGTCGAGCAGTACTTC. The J gene is TRBJ2-7, the V gene TRBV6-1, with TRBD1 matching 9 bases. The CDR3 runs 14 residues. In germline, CDR1 is MNHNS, CDR2 SASEGT. Trimming cost V 2 bases and J 6 bases; bases outside gene matches: 5.

The chain links TRBV9 to TRBJ2-3, with D unresolved. V was pared by 1 base and J by 5 bases, with 11 bases between. CDR1 is SGDLS and CDR2 is YYNGEE in the germline V gene. The CDR3 contains 14 residues. As DNA, the CDR3 is TGTGCCAGCAGCGTAAAGACAAACGGAGATACGCAGTATTTT. Protein: CASSVKTNGDTQYF.

V usage is TRBV9 and J usage is TRBJ2-1; D is undetermined. Germline assignment: CDR1 SGDLS and CDR2 YYNGEE. V gave up 3 bases and J gave up 9 bases, with 4 bases separating them. This CDR3 region has 10 residues. This CDR3 is CASSGLEQFF. The CDR3 coding sequence is TGTGCCAGCAGCGGGCTTGAGCAGTTCTTC.

The chain recombines TRBV18 with TRBJ2-1; 9 bases are a match to TRBD1. The CDR3 runs to 15 residues. Unmatched junction bases numbered 2, after V lost 0 bases and J lost 5 bases. The germline V gene has CDR1 KGHSH and CDR2 LQKENI. The CDR3 DNA reads as TGTGCCAGCTCACCACCGGGACAGGGAGACAATGAGCAGTTCTTC. Amino acid sequence: CASSPPGQGDNEQFF.

This chain uses TRBV27 with TRBJ2-3; TRBD2 agrees at 13 bases. The J segment lost 5 bases and the V segment lost 5 bases, leaving 4 bases of the junction unmatched. Germline CDR1 and CDR2: MNHEY and SMNVEV (reference sequence). There are 15 residues in the CDR3. The CDR3 DNA reads TGTGCCAGCAGTATACTAGCGGGAGGGGGAGATACGCAGTATTTT. Encoded protein: CASSILAGGGDTQYF.

The table lists this clonotype with many counts. This chain uses TRBV7-9 with TRBJ2-5, with 7 bases fitting TRBD1. V trimming: 6 bases; J trimming: 2 bases; junction bases outside the gene matches: 15. Looked up from germline, CDR1 is SEHNR and CDR2 is FQNEAQ (reference sequence). This CDR3 is built from 17 residues. This CDR3 is CASSSYPGTAPQETQYF. In DNA form, the CDR3 reads TGTGCCAGCAGTTCTTACCCCGGGACAGCACCTCAAGAGACCCAGTACTTC.

This clonotype was observed a handful of times. The chain employs TRBV5-1 and TRBJ2-1, with D tentatively TRBD2 (6 bases). V was pared by 3 bases and J by 2 bases, with 12 bases between. CDR1 is SGHRS, CDR2 YFSETQ, per germline. The CDR3 runs 15 residues. CDR3 bases: TGCGCCAGCAGCTCGATAGCGGCCCCCTACAATGAGCAGTTCTTC. Its protein product is CASSSIAAPYNEQFF.

The rearrangement joins TRBV15 to TRBJ1-1; D remains unclear. From germline, CDR1 is LNHNV and CDR2 YYDKDF (reference sequence). This CDR3 is built from 13 residues. Trimming left V 8 bases short and J 2 bases short, with 12 bases between. The CDR3 loop is CATVFPGNTEAFF. The DNA for the CDR3 is TGTGCCACCGTTTTTCCAGGCAACACTGAAGCTTTCTTT.

This clonotype was seen only a few times. The chain uses TRBV7-9 and TRBJ2-5; tentatively, D is TRBD1 (6 bases). Trimming removed 0 bases from V and 5 bases from J, with 10 bases in between. The CDR3 runs 14 residues. In germline, CDR1 is SEHNR, CDR2 FQNEAQ (reference sequence). The CDR3 sequence: CASSLAPGVETQYF. DNA for the CDR3: TGTGCCAGCAGCTTAGCTCCAGGGGTTGAGACCCAGTACTTC.

This clonotype has a handful of counts. V and J are TRBV9 and TRBJ1-4; D remains unclear. Germline V CDR1 and CDR2: SGDLS, YYNGEE. The germline V and J ends were trimmed by 0 bases and 4 bases, with 10 bases remaining between them. The CDR3 has 15 residues. DNA for the CDR3: TGTGCCAGCAGCGTAGGGGAGGCGATTAATGAAAAACTGTTTTTT. Its translation: CASSVGEAINEKLFF. The whole variable domain, filled in from reference TRBV9 and TRBJ1-4, reads DSGVTQTPKHLITATGQRVTLRCSPRSGDLSVYWYQQSLDQGLQFLIQYYNGEERAKGNILERFSAQQFPDLHSELNLSSLELGDSALYFCASSVGEAINEKLFFGSGTQLSVL.

The chain joins TRBV30 to TRBJ2-1; D is unresolved. CDR3 length: 14 amino acids. Germline CDR1 and CDR2: GTSNPN and SVGIG (reference sequence). V shed 2 bases and J shed 5 bases, with 13 bases lying between them. Written as DNA, the CDR3 is TGTGCCTGGAGTACCAAGCGAAACAACAATGAGCAGTTCTTC. Its translation is CAWSTKRNNNEQFF.

J is TRBJ2-7 and V is TRBV27, with 8 bases that match TRBD2. The CDR3 is 15 amino acids. V lost 4 bases and J lost 5; bases outside the gene matches: 10. Looked up from germline, CDR1 is MNHEY and CDR2 is SMNVEV (reference sequence). As DNA, the CDR3 is TGTGCCAGCAGTTCCCCCGGGACTAGTAGCCACGAGCAGTACTTC. It translates to CASSSPGTSSHEQYF.